The next 13 T cell receptor beta chains were all read from a single sample in a study of blood T cells in healthy people across ages. Then a second PCR, running roughly 7 to 11 cycles, was carried out with a sample-barcoded 5' primer and a J-beta primer mix. Each CDR3 protein is one row after TCRdb ran MiXCR on the 5' RACE reads. The sample records about 640,000 distinct CDR3 sequences, about 30% being singletons. The source material was blood. The receptors were gathered from a woman aged 80 or older in good health.

This clonotype was observed a few times. CDR3 loop: CASSLGIQGAPQPQHF. As DNA, the CDR3 is TGTGCCAGCAGCTTGGGGATACAGGGGGCACCGCAGCCCCAGCATTTT. The chain couples TRBV5-6 to TRBJ1-5, with TRBD1 identical over 9 bases. The CDR3 runs 16 residues. CDR1 is SGHDT, CDR2 YYEEEE, per germline. V was pared by 0 bases and J by 7 bases, with 8 bases of the junction left unmatched.

Remarks on this clonotype: A clone one base away is much larger, so this may be a read error. This chain uses TRBV2 with TRBJ2-5, with D perhaps assigned TRBD1 or TRBD2 (5 bases each). V was pared by 4 bases and J by 11 bases, with 29 bases between. CDR1 and CDR2 from the germline V gene are SNHLY and FYNNEI. This CDR3 has 17 residues. The chain's CDR3 is CASSGIGTVSLGNEQYF. The CDR3 region has the DNA TGTGCCAGCAGTGGCATTGGGACCGTATCTTTAGGGAATGAGCAGTACTTC. Supplemented by reference TRBV2 and TRBJ2-5, the full variable domain reads EPEVTQTPSHQVTQMGQEVILRCVPISNHLYFYWYRQILGQKVEFLVSFYNNEISEKSEIFDDQFSVERPDGSNFTLKIRSTKLEDSAMYFCASSGIGTVSLGNEQYFGPGTRLLVL.

This clonotype was observed at least ten times. CDR3 loop: CASSQETGSNSPLHF. CDR3 DNA: TGCGCCAGCAGCCAAGAGACAGGGTCGAATTCACCCCTCCACTTT. The chain uses TRBV4-3 and TRBJ1-6; 7 bases match TRBD1. After removal of 0 bases from V and 7 bases from J, the junction contained 3 bases not matched to a gene. This CDR3 is built from 15 residues. Germline V gene lookup returns CDR1 LGHNA and CDR2 YSLEER.

This clonotype was detected many times. The genes are TRBV9 and TRBJ1-6; no definite D call. Trimming stripped 0 bases from V and 5 bases from J, with 3 bases between. The CDR3 has 13 residues. CDR1 and CDR2 from the germline V gene are SGDLS and YYNGEE. The CDR3: CASSVGDNSPLHF. Here the CDR3 DNA reads TGTGCCAGCAGCGTAGGGGATAATTCACCCCTCCACTTT.

This chain joins TRBV14 and TRBJ2-3; TRBD2 agrees at 10 bases. The V and J ends lost 5 bases and 4 bases, in that order; junction bases with no gene match: 9. Germline CDR1 reads SGHDN; CDR2 reads FVKESK. The CDR3 covers 16 residues. CDR3 bases: TGTGCCAGCAGCGAAGGATCTAGCGGGGGCGCAGATACGCAGTATTTT. Amino acids: CASSEGSSGGADTQYF.

The chain links TRBV19 to TRBJ1-2; D might be TRBD1 (5 bases). Per germline, CDR1 LNHDA and CDR2 SQIVND (reference sequence). The CDR3 length is 13 residues. Trimming removed 3 bases at V and 6 bases at J, with 11 bases between. This chain's CDR3 is CASSIPRVDGYTF. CDR3 in DNA: TGTGCCAGTAGTATCCCCAGGGTGGATGGCTACACCTTC.

This clonotype was counted only a few times. The V gene is TRBV5-1, the J gene TRBJ1-1, with a weak D call TRBD1 (5 bases). Trimming removed 0 bases from V and 4 bases from J, with 13 bases in between. CDR1 is SGHRS, CDR2 YFSETQ, per germline. CDR3 length: 15 amino acids. CDR3 bases: TGCGCCAGCAGCTTGGGTCCCGGGACCCCCACTGAAGCTTTCTTT. Amino acid sequence: CASSLGPGTPTEAFF.

This clonotype was seen a handful of times. This rearrangement joins TRBV29-1 to TRBJ1-1; maybe TRBD1 (6 bases). V was shortened by 6 bases and J by 9 bases, with 14 bases between the two germline ends. Germline V gives CDR1 SQVTM, CDR2 ANQGSEA. The length of the CDR3 is 11 residues. CDR3 in DNA: TGCAGCGTGAGGACAGATTACAAAGCTTTCTTT. This translates into CSVRTDYKAFF.

The chain joins TRBV7-9 to TRBJ1-1; D uncertain. Trimming took 5 bases from V and 11 from J, leaving 12 bases between them. This CDR3 is built from 11 residues. Germline V gives CDR1 SEHNR, CDR2 FQNEAQ (reference sequence). CDR3 protein: CASSDVVDAFF. In DNA, the CDR3 is TGTGCCAGCAGCGACGTTGTGGATGCTTTCTTT.

This clonotype was seen many times. The rearrangement links TRBV25-1 to TRBJ1-6; 9 nucleotides match TRBD1. The V gene end was trimmed by 6 bases and the J gene end by 7 bases; junction bases not matched to a gene: 7. The CDR3 extends over 15 amino acids. CDR1 and CDR2 from the germline V gene are MGHDK and SYGVNS. CDR3 sequence: CASSSWGQGNSPLHF. The CDR3 coding sequence is TGTGCCAGCAGCTCGTGGGGACAGGGCAATTCACCCCTCCACTTT.

V is TRBV5-4 and J is TRBJ2-1, with D hard to call. Trimming shortened V by 4 bases and J by 8 bases, and 16 bases separated the two germline ends. Germline CDR1 and CDR2: SGHNT and YYREEE (reference sequence). The CDR3 is 14 residues long. The CDR3 loop reads CASSPQKRVHEQFF. In DNA form, the CDR3 reads TGTGCCAGCAGCCCCCAGAAGAGAGTCCATGAGCAGTTCTTC.

This clonotype showed up many times. The rearrangement joins TRBV6-6 to TRBJ1-2; 7 bases are shared with TRBD1. The CDR3 length is 15 residues. V shed 2 bases, J shed 8 bases, and the junction held 11 bases outside the gene matches. Germline V CDR1 and CDR2: MNHNY, SVGAGI (reference sequence). For the CDR3, the DNA is TGTGCCAGCAGTTACAACGACAGGGAAATGATCGGCTACACCTTC. As protein: CASSYNDREMIGYTF.

This clonotype was seen repeatedly, ten times or more. V gene TRBV20-1 combines with J gene TRBJ2-6, with D perhaps TRBD1 or TRBD2 (5 bases each). Trimming took 6 bases from V and 8 from J, leaving 26 bases between them. This CDR3 has 17 residues. The V gene's germline CDR1 is DFQATT and CDR2 SNEGSKA (reference sequence). The CDR3 nucleotides are TGCAGTGCGGACAAGATAATGGGGACCCACCTCTCCAACGTCCTGACTTTC. It encodes CSADKIMGTHLSNVLTF.